This T cell receptor beta chain was captured in a study of blood T cell repertoires in COVID-19. Study overall: The study drew acute and convalescent COVID-19 samples from the United States, Italy and Spain. T cells, B-cell-depleted T cells, or PBMCs provided the cDNA or gDNA that served as material.

The CDR3 extends over 15 amino acids. The germline V and J ends were trimmed by 2 bases and 4 bases, with 12 bases remaining between them. The germline V gene has CDR1 GTSNPN and CDR2 SVGIG (reference sequence). In the study's own analysis: Nucleated cell number was recorded as an estimate derived from reference gene primer amplification. Method: immunoSEQ multiplex PCR; TCRdb's copy keeps in-frame clones and lacks some. V and J calls and clone size follow that table, whereas D and trimming were derived from the DNA. The sample includes more than 250,000 clones, approximately 86% of them seen just once.

V and J are TRBV30 and TRBJ2-6, with D perhaps matching TRBD2 (6 bases). The sequencing input was peripheral blood. This clonotype was obtained from a human donor in a cohort sampled during active COVID-19. The CDR3 is CAWSYGGSGANVLTF. The CDR3 bases are TGTGCCTGGAGTTATGGAGGGTCCGGGGCCAACGTCCTGACTTTC.